These 15 T cell receptor beta chains share one sample of origin, sequenced in a study of blood T cell repertoires in COVID-19. The table came from immunoSEQ multiplex PCR; TCRdb's copy has only in-frame clones and leaves some out. The sample has about 480,000 clones; 75% to 90% are singletons. The specimen sequenced was peripheral blood. All receptors come from a woman in her twenties or thirties with acute or convalescent COVID-19.

The V gene is TRBV6-5, the J gene TRBJ1-2, with TRBD1 identical over 7 bases. CDR1 and CDR2 (germline): MNHEY, SVGAGI. The V and J ends lost 8 bases and 5 bases, in that order; junction bases with no gene match: 2. The CDR3 contains 11 residues. The CDR3, as DNA: TGTGCCAGCGGGACAGATTATGGCTACACCTTC. It yields the protein CASGTDYGYTF.

V usage is TRBV6-5 and J usage is TRBJ2-5; D is possibly TRBD2 (6 bases). Germline CDR1 reads MNHEY; CDR2 reads SVGAGI. The CDR3 loop spans 13 amino acids. V was shortened by 6 bases and J by 5 bases, with 13 bases between the two germline ends. The CDR3 region has the DNA TGTGCCAGCAGCCGACTAGTTGCGGAGACCCAGTACTTC. Its protein product is CASSRLVAETQYF.

This chain connects TRBV10-3 to TRBJ2-3; 8 bases agree with TRBD2. The CDR3 spans 16 residues. Per germline, CDR1 ENHRY and CDR2 SYGVKD. Unmatched junction bases numbered 7, after V lost 0 bases and J lost 5 bases. CDR3 bases: TGTGCCATCAGTGAGTCGCGGGGGGATATAGGAGATACGCAGTATTTT. Residues: CAISESRGDIGDTQYF.

The chain joins TRBV3-1 (or the pseudogene TRBV3-2) to TRBJ1-2, with TRBD1 matching 7 bases. The CDR3 consists of 14 residues. V lost 1 base and J lost 8; bases outside the gene matches: 7. Germline V gene data show CDR1 as LGHDT and CDR2 as YNNKEL (reference sequence). The CDR3 loop reads CASSQGGGVGGYTF. In DNA, the CDR3 is TGTGCCAGCAGCCAAGGAGGGGGCGTAGGGGGCTACACCTTC.

The chain recombines TRBV28 with TRBJ2-5, with D possibly matching TRBD2 (6 bases). The germline V gene encodes CDR1 MDHEN and CDR2 SYDVKM. The V end was cut by 6 bases, the J end by 5 bases, with 16 bases between. This CDR3 is 14 amino acids long. In nucleotides, the CDR3 is TGTGCCAGCAGGGCTCCGGTGGGAGGTGAGACCCAGTACTTC. Translated: CASRAPVGGETQYF.

V and J are TRBV7-3 and TRBJ2-2; a possible D gene is TRBD1 (6 bases). This CDR3 comprises 18 residues. Trimming left V 0 bases short and J 2 bases short, with 16 bases between. The germline V gene has CDR1 SGHTA and CDR2 FQGTGA. CDR3 coding DNA: TGTGCCAGCAGCTTAACGTCCTTTTGGGGACAAAACACCGGGGAGCTGTTTTTT. It translates to CASSLTSFWGQNTGELFF.

The chain carries TRBV19 and TRBJ1-6; tentative D call: TRBD1 (5 bases). Germline V gene data show CDR1 as LNHDA and CDR2 as SQIVND (reference sequence). This CDR3 has 14 amino acids. With 6 bases removed from V and 7 bases from J, the gap between germline ends came to 13 bases. The chain's CDR3 is CASSSRGVNSPLHF. The CDR3 DNA is TGTGCCAGTAGCAGTCGGGGGGTGAATTCACCCCTCCACTTT.

The chain joins TRBV5-1 to TRBJ2-3; a possible D gene is TRBD2 (6 bases). Per germline, CDR1 SGHRS and CDR2 YFSETQ. The CDR3 is 16 residues long. Trimming took off 0 bases at V and 5 bases at J, with 16 bases between the two ends. The CDR3 protein is CASSLAGGTDVDTQYF. CDR3 coding DNA: TGCGCCAGCAGCTTGGCCGGAGGGACTGATGTAGATACGCAGTATTTT.

The rearrangement links TRBV5-4 to TRBJ2-3; 8 positions match TRBD2. J was trimmed by 0 bases and V by 1 base; bases with no gene match: 1. There are 15 residues in the CDR3. From germline, CDR1 is SGHNT and CDR2 YYREEE (reference sequence). Written as DNA, the CDR3 is TGTGCCAGCAGCTTGACTAGCGGAAGCACAGATACGCAGTATTTT. Protein sequence: CASSLTSGSTDTQYF.

The CDR3 region has the DNA TGTGCCAGCAGTGGGGACAGAGACTCTGGGGCCAACGTCCTGACTTTC. Translation: CASSGDRDSGANVLTF. The chain is built from TRBV6-1 and TRBJ2-6; 7 bases agree with TRBD1. Germline CDR1 and CDR2: MNHNS and SASEGT. The CDR3 runs to 16 residues. V lost 4 bases to trimming and J lost 0 bases; unmatched junction nucleotides: 3.

CDR3 coding DNA: TGTGCCAGCCGCACTAGCGGGGGCTCCTACGAGCAGTACTTC. Residues: CASRTSGGSYEQYF. V is TRBV3-1 (or the pseudogene TRBV3-2) and J is TRBJ2-7; 11 bases are a match to TRBD2. The CDR3 has 14 residues. CDR1 is LGHDT and CDR2 is YNNKEL in the germline V gene (reference sequence). V lost 8 bases to trimming and J lost 0 bases; unmatched junction nucleotides: 3.

This sequence joins TRBV7-6 and TRBJ2-3; D is undetermined. Trimming took 5 bases from V and 4 from J, leaving 16 bases between them. CDR1 and CDR2 (germline): SGHVS, FNYEAQ. The CDR3 runs 15 residues. DNA for the CDR3: TGTGCCAGCAGCCCTCTTATTGCGGCCCCAGATACGCAGTATTTT. It translates to CASSPLIAAPDTQYF.

The CDR3 sequence is CASSNPTGTGSHEQYF. The CDR3, as DNA: TGTGCCAGCAGTAACCCCACCGGGACAGGGTCCCACGAGCAGTACTTC. This chain connects TRBV27 to TRBJ2-7; 9 nucleotides match TRBD1. The CDR3 totals 16 residues. V shed 5 bases and J 5 bases; nucleotides not matched to a gene: 13. In germline, CDR1 is MNHEY, CDR2 SMNVEV (reference sequence).

The genes are TRBV4-1 and TRBJ2-2; 8 bases align to TRBD2. Germline CDR1 MGHRA, CDR2 YSYEKL. The CDR3 is 14 amino acids. The trim removed 7 bases at V and 3 bases at J, leaving 4 bases unmatched. CDR3 coding DNA: TGCGCCAGCAAGCGGGGGATGGACACCGGGGAGCTGTTTTTT. Translated: CASKRGMDTGELFF.

The V and J genes are TRBV4-1 and TRBJ2-7; 7 nucleotides match TRBD2. Germline CDR1 reads MGHRA; CDR2 reads YSYEKL. With V trimmed by 1 base and J by 2 bases, 5 bases remained unmatched. The CDR3 spans 15 residues. The CDR3 nucleotides are TGCGCCAGCAGCCAAGTTGCGGGGGTGCCCTACGAGCAGTACTTC. Its translation: CASSQVAGVPYEQYF.